There are a few counts of the clone carrying this T cell receptor beta chain. The time point denotes: persistent/refractory GD, antithyroid drugs over 5 years with positive TRAb. RNA extracted from PBMCs served as the sequencing template. Arm-PCR of CDR3 regions and iRepertoire HTBI primers were used to build TCR beta libraries. MiXCR, applied by TCRdb to the multiplex PCR reads, yields one record per CDR3 protein. This sample has approximately 290,000 distinct CDR3 sequences, with approximately 20% found just once. The data are from a study of regulatory T cells in long-lasting Graves disease. V dropped 2 bases and J dropped 5 bases, with 10 bases sitting between them. Germline CDR1 reads SGHRS; CDR2 reads YFSETQ. The CDR3 contains 14 residues.

Sequenced here: peripheral blood mononuclear cells (PBMCs), sampled when the disease was refractory, from a patient treated with antithyroid drugs. The TCR was taken from a female donor with Graves disease. The rearrangement uses TRBV5-1 and TRBJ1-4; D is perhaps TRBD1 (5 bases). This CDR3 reads CASSFQGLNEKLFF. In DNA form, the CDR3 reads TGCGCCAGCAGCTTCCAGGGTCTCAATGAAAAACTGTTTTTT.